The rows below give T cell receptor beta chains drawn from one sample of a study of blood T cell repertoires in COVID-19. TCRdb's copy holds only in-frame clones and misses some; the assay was immunoSEQ multiplex PCR. The sample records 250,000 to 300,000 clones, 89% being singletons. The sequenced sample was PBMCs or T cells enriched from blood (not recorded which). The receptor source for this set is a woman aged 50 to 60 who had been exposed to COVID-19. CDR3s include the opening cysteine and the closing phenylalanine or tryptophan. Each record gives: CDR3 length, D gene, clone size, V gene, J gene, CDR3 protein, CDR3 DNA. A D gene is named only where the DNA matches it firmly. A row's size may be missing; if present it is once, few, many or a size class.

16	TRBD1	NA	TRBV7-9	TRBJ2-7	CASSRGTVPSSYEQYF	TGTGCCAGCAGCAGGGGGACAGTTCCGAGCTCCTACGAGCAGTACTTC
14	TRBD1	NA	TRBV7-2	TRBJ1-2	CASSRPDRVYGYTF	TGTGCCAGCAGCCGCCCGGACAGGGTTTATGGCTACACCTTC
11	NA	NA	TRBV5-4	TRBJ2-3	CASSSLDTQYF	TGTGCCAGCAGCTCACTGGATACGCAGTATTTT
13	NA	NA	TRBV27	TRBJ1-1	CASSFLQGGGAFF	TGTGCCAGCAGTTTCTTACAGGGTGGCGGAGCTTTCTTT
16	NA	NA	TRBV4-1	TRBJ1-5	CASSHSTGYFSQPQHF	TGCGCCAGCAGCCACAGTACAGGGTATTTCAGTCAGCCCCAGCATTTT
18	NA	NA	TRBV7-2	TRBJ2-3	CASSALGLPHTSTDTQYF	TGTGCCAGCAGCGCCCTGGGACTCCCCCATACTAGCACAGATACGCAGTATTTT
15	TRBD1	once	TRBV5-1	TRBJ2-2	CASSAGQARGGELFF	TGCGCCAGCAGCGCCGGACAGGCCCGCGGCGGGGAGCTGTTTTTT
14	NA	few	TRBV19	TRBJ1-5	CASSILPSNQPQHF	TGTGCCAGTAGTATTCTACCAAGCAATCAGCCCCAGCATTTT
13	TRBD1	NA	TRBV29-1	TRBJ1-2	CSVSGTENYGYTF	TGCAGCGTCTCAGGGACAGAAAACTATGGCTACACCTTC
15	NA	NA	TRBV21-1	TRBJ1-2	CASSKEGDSRFGYTF	TGTGCCAGCAGCAAAGAAGGAGACAGTCGCTTCGGCTACACCTTC
13	NA	NA	TRBV28	TRBJ2-3	CASSARAPDTQYF	TGTGCCAGCAGTGCGAGGGCCCCAGATACGCAGTATTTT
21	TRBD2	NA	TRBV27	TRBJ2-1	CASSLWHRAPLAGGHYNGQFF	TGTGCCAGCAGTTTATGGCACAGGGCTCCGCTAGCGGGGGGCCACTACAATGGGCAGTTCTTC
14	NA	NA	TRBV18	TRBJ1-1	CASSPVPGGTEAFF	TGTGCCAGCTCCCCAGTCCCGGGAGGCACTGAAGCTTTCTTT
17	NA	NA	TRBV15	TRBJ2-7	CATSRDHWGRQDYEQYF	TGTGCCACCAGCAGAGATCATTGGGGTAGACAGGACTACGAGCAGTACTTC
14	NA	few	TRBV7-2	TRBJ1-6	CASRRASYNSPLHF	TGTGCCAGCAGGAGGGCATCGTATAATTCACCCCTCCACTTT
13	TRBD1	NA	TRBV11-3	TRBJ2-7	CASSQTGGYEQYF	TGTGCCAGCAGCCAGACAGGGGGCTACGAGCAGTACTTC
13	TRBD2	NA	TRBV5-5	TRBJ2-7	CASHVLAGDEQYF	TGTGCTTCGCATGTGCTAGCGGGGGACGAGCAGTACTTC
15	TRBD1	NA	TRBV27	TRBJ2-1	CASSTDRVRSNEQFF	TGTGCCAGCAGTACGGACAGGGTGAGATCCAATGAGCAGTTCTTC
15	NA	few	TRBV11-2	TRBJ2-1	CASRRVEGSYNEQFF	TGTGCCAGCAGGAGGGTAGAGGGCTCCTACAATGAGCAGTTCTTC
16	NA	NA	TRBV4-2	TRBJ2-5	CASSQASGQVGETQYF	TGTGCCAGCAGCCAAGCTTCAGGCCAGGTTGGTGAGACCCAGTACTTC
17	TRBD1	NA	TRBV9	TRBJ1-3	CASSAMQQGAVGNTIYF	TGTGCCAGCAGCGCAATGCAACAGGGGGCGGTTGGAAACACCATATATTTT
14	NA	once	TRBV18	TRBJ2-7	CASSLAGDSYEQYF	TGTGCCAGCTCCTTGGCGGGTGACTCCTACGAGCAGTACTTC
16	TRBD1	NA	TRBV24-1	TRBJ2-5	CATSEGGQGARETQYF	TGTGCCACCAGTGAGGGGGGACAGGGGGCAAGGGAGACCCAGTACTTC
19	TRBD1	once	TRBV28	TRBJ1-1	CASSFSSGTGHHMNTEAFF	TGTGCCAGCAGTTTCTCCTCCGGGACAGGGCACCACATGAACACTGAAGCTTTCTTT
14	TRBD1	once	TRBV30	TRBJ1-5	CAWSVQGAYQPQHF	TGTGCCTGGAGTGTACAGGGGGCATATCAGCCCCAGCATTTT
15	TRBD2	NA	TRBV19	TRBJ2-3	CASSHGLAVTDTQYF	TGTGCCAGTAGTCACGGACTAGCGGTCACAGATACGCAGTATTTT
15	NA	NA	TRBV3-1/TRBV3-2	TRBJ1-4	CASSLRQAWQEKLFF	TGTGCCAGCAGCCTCCGACAGGCATGGCAGGAAAAACTGTTTTTT
15	NA	NA	TRBV28	TRBJ2-7	CASSLRSGTYHEQYF	TGTGCCAGCAGTTTACGGTCCGGGACATACCACGAGCAGTACTTC
14	NA	NA	TRBV6-5	TRBJ1-3	CASSYSRMGNTIYF	TGTGCCAGCAGTTACTCGAGGATGGGAAACACCATATATTTT
15	TRBD1	NA	TRBV9	TRBJ1-3	CASSVSTGGRNTIYF	TGTGCCAGCAGCGTATCGACAGGGGGTAGAAACACCATATATTTT
15	TRBD1	NA	TRBV5-1	TRBJ2-1	CASSTTGTGLDEQFF	TGCGCCAGCAGCACTACCGGGACAGGGCTGGATGAGCAGTTCTTC
14	NA	NA	TRBV11-2	TRBJ1-3	CATAQGTSGNTIYF	TGTGCCACGGCACAGGGAACCTCTGGAAACACCATATATTTT
14	TRBD1	NA	TRBV4-1	TRBJ1-1	CASSQGWGQGEAFF	TGCGCCAGCAGCCAAGGTTGGGGACAGGGGGAAGCTTTCTTT
13	NA	NA	TRBV21-1	TRBJ1-2	CASSPDRGCGYTF	TGTGCCAGCAGCCCGGACAGGGGATGTGGCTACACCTTC
13	NA	NA	TRBV6-1	TRBJ1-2	CASSEVLADGYTF	TGTGCCAGCAGTGAGGTTCTGGCCGATGGCTACACCTTC
16	NA	NA	TRBV21-1	TRBJ1-1	CASSPRQRKMNTEAFF	TGTGCCAGCAGCCCTCGACAGAGGAAAATGAACACTGAAGCTTTCTTT
13	NA	NA	TRBV24-1	TRBJ1-2	CATSDFGPSGYTF	TGTGCCACCAGTGATTTTGGGCCGAGCGGCTACACCTTC
14	NA	NA	TRBV6-4	TRBJ2-7	CASKFMPVAHEQYF	TGTGCCAGCAAATTTATGCCGGTTGCCCACGAGCAGTACTTC
15	NA	NA	TRBV7-9	TRBJ1-1	CASSLGQGMNTEAFF	TGTGCCAGCAGCTTAGGTCAGGGTATGAACACTGAAGCTTTCTTT
14	NA	few	TRBV2	TRBJ1-3	CASSGMRSGNTIYF	TGTGCCAGCAGTGGTATGCGCTCTGGAAACACCATATATTTT
14	NA	NA	TRBV4-1	TRBJ1-1	CASSQDSLGREAFF	TGCGCCAGCAGCCAAGACTCCCTAGGGAGAGAAGCTTTCTTT
15	TRBD1	NA	TRBV11-2	TRBJ1-1	CASSLIGTGVAEAFF	TGTGCCAGCAGCTTAATTGGGACAGGGGTTGCTGAAGCTTTCTTT
16	NA	NA	TRBV9	TRBJ2-1	CASSGTQELSGNEQFF	TGTGCCAGCAGCGGGACACAGGAACTTAGCGGCAATGAGCAGTTCTTC
16	NA	NA	TRBV15	TRBJ2-1	CATSTRRAGRYNEQFF	TGTGCCACCAGCACCCGGAGGGCAGGGCGATACAATGAGCAGTTCTTC
14	TRBD2	NA	TRBV4-2	TRBJ2-7	CASSQEGLTYEQYF	TGTGCCAGCAGCCAAGAGGGACTAACCTACGAGCAGTACTTC
13	TRBD1	NA	TRBV5-1	TRBJ2-7	CASRGTGRYEQYF	TGCGCCAGCAGGGGGACAGGGAGGTACGAGCAGTACTTC
15	TRBD2	NA	TRBV5-1	TRBJ2-1	CASSLASGRGDEQFF	TGCGCCAGCAGCTTGGCCAGCGGGCGGGGGGATGAGCAGTTCTTC
22	NA	NA	TRBV13	TRBJ2-5	CASSAGTGFDLKDLSTQETQYF	TGTGCCAGCAGCGCCGGAACAGGGTTCGACCTAAAAGATCTCTCGACTCAAGAGACCCAGTACTTC
15	TRBD1	NA	TRBV6-5	TRBJ2-5	CASSFRRDRWETQYF	TGTGCCAGCAGCTTCCGACGGGACAGGTGGGAGACCCAGTACTTC
15	NA	NA	TRBV3-1/TRBV3-2	TRBJ2-2	CASSQLAGSTGELFF	TGTGCCAGCAGCCAATTGGCGGGGTCCACCGGGGAGCTGTTTTTT
17	TRBD1	NA	TRBV15	TRBJ1-5	CATSRTPGGVTNQPQHF	TGTGCCACCAGCAGAACTCCAGGGGGAGTTACAAATCAGCCCCAGCATTTT
19	TRBD1	NA	TRBV27	TRBJ2-5	CASSTLTPGQGALYETQYF	TGTGCCAGCAGTACCTTAACCCCGGGACAGGGGGCTTTGTATGAGACCCAGTACTTC
14	NA	NA	TRBV7-8	TRBJ1-4	CASSFLDSYEKLFF	TGTGCCAGCAGCTTTTTAGACAGCTATGAAAAACTGTTTTTT